The TCR beta chain under discussion was sequenced for a study of cytomegalovirus exposure and HLA in healthy donors. Study findings and constraints: CMV antigen specificity was confirmed in vitro for three CMV-associated chains. A later look showed TCR association rates differing by HLA locus, highest for DRB1 and lowest for HLA-C.

The V gene's germline CDR1 is SGDLS and CDR2 YYNGEE. This CDR3 is 14 amino acids long. Trimming removed 2 bases at V and 3 bases at J, with 11 bases between. PCR amplification relied on 60 Vbeta primers (plus 13 Jbeta primers). Original processing notes: A follow-up analysis tallied around 80 million unique TCR beta chains, roughly 11 million shared. Using immunoSEQ multiplex PCR, the repertoire was profiled, and TCRdb retains in-frame clones only, with some absent. V, J and clone size are those of that table, while D and trimming were read from the DNA. This sample has about 130,000 clones; roughly 85% occur once, and the top ten carry over 6.5%. To note about this clone: Its antigen remains unidentified.

V is TRBV9 and J is TRBJ1-1; possibly TRBD1 for D (5 bases). Input material: PBMCs. This clonotype was sampled from a woman in her twenties or thirties in good health and CMV-seropositive. The CDR3 coding sequence is TGTGCCAGCAGCGTCGGGGGAGGGGACACTGAAGCTTTCTTT. Its translation is CASSVGGGDTEAFF. Combining the CDR3 with reference TRBV9 and TRBJ1-1 gives the whole variable domain DSGVTQTPKHLITATGQRVTLRCSPRSGDLSVYWYQQSLDQGLQFLIQYYNGEERAKGNILERFSAQQFPDLHSELNLSSLELGDSALYFCASSVGGGDTEAFFGQGTRLTVV.